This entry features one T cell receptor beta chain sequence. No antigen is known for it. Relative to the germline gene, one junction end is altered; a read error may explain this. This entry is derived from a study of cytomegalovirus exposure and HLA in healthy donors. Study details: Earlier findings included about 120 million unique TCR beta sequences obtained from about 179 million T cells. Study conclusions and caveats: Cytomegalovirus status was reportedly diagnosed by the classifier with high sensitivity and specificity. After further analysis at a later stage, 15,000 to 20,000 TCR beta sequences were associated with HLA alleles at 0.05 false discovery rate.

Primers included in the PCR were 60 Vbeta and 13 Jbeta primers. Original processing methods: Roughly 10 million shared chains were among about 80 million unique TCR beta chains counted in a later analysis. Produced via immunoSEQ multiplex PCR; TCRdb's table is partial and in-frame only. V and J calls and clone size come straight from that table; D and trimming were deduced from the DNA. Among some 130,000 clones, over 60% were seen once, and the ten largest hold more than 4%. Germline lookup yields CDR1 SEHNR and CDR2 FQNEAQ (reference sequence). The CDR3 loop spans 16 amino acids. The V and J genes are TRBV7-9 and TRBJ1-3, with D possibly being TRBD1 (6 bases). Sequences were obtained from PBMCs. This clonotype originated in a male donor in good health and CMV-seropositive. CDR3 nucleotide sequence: TGTTCCAGCAGCTCCTCAGGGGCATGGGCTGGAAACACCATATATTTT. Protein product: CSSSSSGAWAGNTIYF.